This TCR beta chain was found in a study of glioma-infiltrating T cells after dendritic cell vaccination. At the level of the study: The vaccine used monocyte-derived dendritic cells pulsed overnight with autologous tumor lysate.

Libraries were prepared by immunoSEQ multiplex PCR; TCRdb keeps only in-frame clonotypes and omits some of them. The data contain about 50,000 clones, about 91% of them seen just once; the ten biggest clones take up roughly 5.3%. This clone was counted only a few times. Time point in this sample: after dendritic cell vaccination, including at tumor progression/relapse. The CDR3 contains 17 residues. V dropped 0 bases and J dropped 0 bases, with 12 bases sitting between them. Looked up from germline, CDR1 is LGHNA and CDR2 is YSLEER. The sample here was blood, taken after dendritic cell vaccination. The receptor's source is a human donor with glioblastoma. The V call is TRBV4-3, the J call TRBJ1-3, with D unclear. CDR3 sequence: CASSQESFLSSGNTIYF. CDR3 in DNA: TGCGCCAGCAGCCAAGAGTCTTTCCTAAGCTCTGGAAACACCATATATTTT.